This T cell receptor (beta chain) originates from a study of cytomegalovirus exposure and HLA in healthy donors. Study results and caveats: Overall, about 160 TCR beta chains were annotated as cytomegalovirus-associated.

Both 60 Vbeta primers and 13 Jbeta primers went into the PCR. The assay was immunoSEQ multiplex PCR, and TCRdb's table has in-frame clones only and misses some. Seen here are fewer than 95,000 clones, over 60% observed once, and the top ten hold roughly 21%. The junction had 12 bases not matched to a gene; V was cut back by 6 bases and J by 7 bases. The germline gives CDR1 MNHEY, CDR2 SVGAGI. The CDR3 consists of 15 residues. Notes on this clone: The target antigen is unknown.

V gene TRBV6-5 combines with J gene TRBJ1-5; 7 nucleotides agree with TRBD1. This receptor was taken from a woman in her fifties or sixties in good health and CMV-seropositive. The sequenced sample consisted of PBMCs. The CDR3 nucleotides read TGTGCCAGCAGGATATACCGGGACAGTGGACAGCCCCAGCATTTT. Encoded protein: CASRIYRDSGQPQHF.